This T cell receptor (beta chain) is from a study of blood T cell repertoires in COVID-19 (dated by TCRdb to 2019 to 2021). For the study in its entirety: Samples covering the acute and convalescent phases of COVID-19 were provided by collaborators in the United States, Italy and Spain. A freely available public database, intended as a resource for researchers studying the immune response to SARS-CoV-2, is where the repertoires were released. Where available, HLA class I and class II types were obtained from metadata supplied by the sample provider rather than from assay-based typing. The material from the prospective study consisted of cDNA or gDNA derived from T cells, B-cell-depleted T cells, or PBMCs. Sample metadata almost always included a de-identified subject ID, COVID-19 status, age in years and sex. Samples came from the ongoing ImmuneRACE study (first 160 participants) plus 1,254 subjects from 6 global collaborators. Deeply sampled blood TCRbeta repertoires from subjects exposed to, actively infected with, or recovered from COVID-19 were included in the dataset. The research as a whole found: The quantity of clinical and demographic metadata differed by source and by participant and was supplied without curation.

Worth noting for this clone: The antigen this receptor binds is unknown. There are no base qualities to consult, and no much larger clone falls within one base.

TCRbeta CDR3 regions were amplified from genomic DNA by means of the immunoSEQ Assay, a bias-controlled multiplex PCR. The original methods were these. Nucleated cell counts per sample were estimated from amplification of reference gene primers within the assay. Sequence reads were collapsed and filtered to measure the absolute abundance of every unique TCRbeta CDR3 rearrangement. For each sample, productive Simpson clonality was calculated by taking the square root of Simpson's diversity index across productive rearrangements. TCRdb retrieved this table from immuneACCESS and kept in-frame rearrangements only. Not all clones are present; in checked studies, unresolved V genes account for under half, and no reason is known for the remainder. The DNA gave D and trimming, while V, J and clone size come from that table. This sample lists over 85,000 clones; about 91% were detected once. About 4% of the sample belongs to the ten largest clones.

Each collaborating institution followed its own protocols to collect whole blood in K2EDTA tubes. Collaborator samples were shipped for TCRbeta analysis as frozen whole blood, isolated PBMCs, or DNA extracted from either sample type. CDR1 and CDR2 (MNHEY, SVGEGT) derive from the germline V gene. From cysteine to phenylalanine, the CDR3 is 15 amino acids long. Only the CDR3 DNA stays, 45 bases, in frame from base 1. The germline ends are 11 bases apart after V is trimmed by 2 bases and J by 1 base. Sequencing input: peripheral blood. The rearrangement combines TRBV6-2 or TRBV6-3 with TRBJ1-1; the D gene remains uncertain. This receptor was identified in a man between 18 and 35 years old with acute or convalescent COVID-19. The bases are TGTGCCAGCAGTTACGATTGGGCCCCGAACACTGAAGCTTTCTTT. Its protein product is CASSYDWAPNTEAFF.